These 5 T cell receptor beta chains were all obtained from the same sample, sequenced in a study of blood T cell repertoires in COVID-19. Using immunoSEQ multiplex PCR, the repertoire was profiled, and TCRdb retains in-frame clones only, with some absent. This sample yields 430,000 or so clones, of which roughly 90% are seen a single time; 1.5% to 2% belongs to the top ten. What was sequenced was PBMCs or T cells enriched from blood (not recorded which). All receptors derive from a woman aged 40 to 50 who had recovered from COVID-19.

The V gene is TRBV2, the J gene TRBJ2-3, with D perhaps TRBD1 (5 bases). Trimming took off 5 bases at V and 4 bases at J, with 16 bases between the two ends. The CDR3 length is 15 residues. Germline assignment: CDR1 SNHLY and CDR2 FYNNEI. The CDR3 DNA follows: TGTGCCAGCAGTCTGGATGCAGGGTCGGCAGATACGCAGTATTTT. Translated: CASSLDAGSADTQYF.

The V call is TRBV4-2, the J call TRBJ1-5, with a possible D match to TRBD1 (6 bases). The V and J ends lost 4 bases and 1 base respectively, with 11 bases between them. The CDR3 contains 15 residues. Looked up from germline, CDR1 is LGHNA and CDR2 is YNFKEQ. CDR3 residues: CASSLSGASNQPQHF. In DNA, the CDR3 is TGTGCCAGCAGCCTTTCAGGGGCCAGCAATCAGCCCCAGCATTTT.

This chain uses TRBV15 with TRBJ2-5; D is uncertain. The CDR3 consists of 12 residues. Germline V gene data show CDR1 as LNHNV and CDR2 as YYDKDF (reference sequence). The V gene lost 0 bases and the J gene lost 4 bases, with 3 bases spanning the gap. CDR3 protein: CATSRDRETQYF. CDR3 in DNA: TGTGCCACCAGCAGAGACCGAGAGACCCAGTACTTC.

The chain has TRBV20-1 and TRBJ2-7; D remains ambiguous. Germline V CDR1 and CDR2: DFQATT, SNEGSKA (reference sequence). V was cut by 5 bases and J by 3 bases, with 8 bases left in between. The CDR3 is made up of 11 amino acids. This CDR3 reads CSAFYGYEQYF. The CDR3 coding sequence is TGCAGTGCTTTCTACGGCTACGAGCAGTACTTC.

The CDR3 DNA sequence: TGTGCCAGCAGTTTGCGTAGCGTAGAAGGTGAGCAGTTCTTC. It yields the protein CASSLRSVEGEQFF. The rearrangement uses TRBV27 and TRBJ2-1; a possible D gene is TRBD2 (5 bases). Germline CDR1 is MNHEY and CDR2 is SMNVEV (reference sequence). The V and J ends lost 3 bases and 9 bases respectively, with 15 bases between them. CDR3 length: 14 amino acids.